The rows below give T cell receptor beta chains drawn from one sample of a study of Siglec-9 on CD8 T cells in melanoma. TCRdb's table, derived via immunoSEQ multiplex PCR, lists solely in-frame clones and lacks some. The table has some 37,000 clones, approximately 83% seen once. Sequencing used Siglec-9- CD8+ T cells sorted from blood. The receptors were gathered from a human donor in good health. Both conserved end residues are part of each CDR3. A D gene is named only where the DNA matches it firmly. Rows may omit the clone size; those that give it use once, few, many or a size class.

size	V	D	J	DNA	CDR3
-	TRBV18	-	TRBJ1-1	TGTGCCAGCTCTCCGGGTGGGCCTTGGACTGAAGCTTTCTTT	CASSPGGPWTEAFF
-	TRBV20-1	-	TRBJ2-2	TGCAGTGCTAGAGAAGCCGGGGAGCTGTTTTTT	CSAREAGELFF
-	TRBV7-9	-	TRBJ2-2	TGTGCCAGCAGCTTCGGGGGGCTGACCGGGGAGCTGTTTTTT	CASSFGGLTGELFF
-	TRBV6-9	-	TRBJ2-7	TGTGCCAGCAGTTATGTCGGCAGGTTAACACTCTACTACTACGAGCAGTACTTC	CASSYVGRLTLYYYEQYF
-	TRBV28	-	TRBJ1-1	TGTGCCAGCAGATCCTTAACAGGGAGAAGGATGAACACTGAAGCTTTCTTT	CASRSLTGRRMNTEAFF
-	TRBV18	TRBD1	TRBJ1-1	TGTGCCAGCTCACCCGGGGACAGGCCTAACACTGAAGCTTTCTTT	CASSPGDRPNTEAFF
few	TRBV30	-	TRBJ1-1	TGTGCCTGGTTAATGGACACTGAAGCTTTCTTT	CAWLMDTEAFF
-	TRBV30	TRBD1	TRBJ2-7	TGTGCCTGGAGTGCAGGGGGTTCCTACGAGCAGTACTTC	CAWSAGGSYEQYF
few	TRBV4-2	-	TRBJ1-1	TGTGCCAGCAGCCAAGGACTGGGGAACACTGAAGCTTTCTTT	CASSQGLGNTEAFF
-	TRBV28	TRBD1	TRBJ2-5	TGTGCCAGCAGTTTGGGACAGACCATCCGCCAAGAGACCCAGTACTTC	CASSLGQTIRQETQYF
-	TRBV4-1	-	TRBJ2-6	TGCGCCAGCAGCCAAGCGGCAGGTAATCGTCCTGGGGCCAACGTCCTGACTTTC	CASSQAAGNRPGANVLTF
-	TRBV2	-	TRBJ2-7	TGTGCCAGCAGCCCCACTGGCTCCTGGGAGCAGTACTTC	CASSPTGSWEQYF
once	TRBV6-1	TRBD1	TRBJ1-1	TGTGCCAGCAGTGAATTCGGACAGGGGGAAAAAGCTTTCTTT	CASSEFGQGEKAFF
-	TRBV6-5	TRBD1	TRBJ2-3	TGTGCCAGCAGTTACTCGAGACAGGGGTACACAGATACGCAGTATTTT	CASSYSRQGYTDTQYF
-	TRBV7-9	-	TRBJ2-2	TGTGCCAGCAGTAGGTCGACCGGGGAGCTGTTTTTT	CASSRSTGELFF
-	TRBV10-2	-	TRBJ2-5	TGCGCCAGCAGTGAGTCGATGGTAGGGGTAGAGACCCAGTACTTC	CASSESMVGVETQYF
-	TRBV7-6	-	TRBJ1-1	TGTGCCAGCAGCTTAAAGGGGGAGAACACTGAAGCTTTCTTT	CASSLKGENTEAFF
-	TRBV28	-	TRBJ2-1	TGTGCCAGCAGTTTTCGTGAGAGGGATGAGCAGTTCTTC	CASSFRERDEQFF
-	TRBV4-1	TRBD1	TRBJ2-7	TGCGCCAGCAGCATTAGGACAGGGCCCGACTACGAGCAGTACTTC	CASSIRTGPDYEQYF
-	TRBV29-1	-	TRBJ1-1	TGCAGCGGGGGGGGCTACGGCACTGAAGCTTTCTTT	CSGGGYGTEAFF
-	TRBV4-1	-	TRBJ2-3	TGCGCCAGCAGCTACGAGCCCCGGGGAACAGATACGCAGTATTTT	CASSYEPRGTDTQYF
-	TRBV9	-	TRBJ2-1	TGTGCCAGCAGCCCCCTCCCTAGTGATGAGCAGTTCTTC	CASSPLPSDEQFF
few	TRBV27	-	TRBJ1-1	TGTGCCAGCAGGGGGGAGGGGTATCCTGAAGCTTTCTTT	CASRGEGYPEAFF
-	TRBV7-9	-	TRBJ2-7	TGTGCCAGCAGCTACCCCCAGGGGGGGGGCCACGAGCAGTACTTC	CASSYPQGGGHEQYF
-	TRBV5-6	-	TRBJ2-7	TGTGCCAGCACCCGCAGGGGAAGAAACGAGCAGTACTTC	CASTRRGRNEQYF
-	TRBV15	-	TRBJ2-7	TGTGCCACCAGCATCGGGGTGGCCGAGCAGTACTTC	CATSIGVAEQYF
-	TRBV28	TRBD2	TRBJ2-3	TGTGCCAGCAGTTTACTCCTAGCGGGAGGGCCGGGGACAGATACGCAGTATTTT	CASSLLLAGGPGTDTQYF
-	TRBV5-6	-	TRBJ1-1	TGTGCCAGCAGCTTCCGCGATCCTTATGGCACTGAAGCTTTCTTT	CASSFRDPYGTEAFF
-	TRBV6-1	-	TRBJ2-7	TGTGCCAGCAGCCTCTGGACAGCGAAAATTTACGAGCAGTACTTC	CASSLWTAKIYEQYF
-	TRBV2	-	TRBJ2-6	TGTGCCAGCAGGGCCTGGGCCTCTGGGGCCAACGTCCTGACTTTC	CASRAWASGANVLTF
-	TRBV5-8	-	TRBJ2-1	TGTGCCAGCGGCGAAGGCAGGGACGTTAGCAATGAGCAGTTCTTC	CASGEGRDVSNEQFF
-	TRBV4-1	-	TRBJ2-2	TGCGCCAGCAGCCAACTCCTGGTGAGGGCTAACACCGGGGAGCTGTTTTTT	CASSQLLVRANTGELFF
-	TRBV29-1	-	TRBJ1-1	TGCAGCGTCGTGGGGGGCGCCGCCGCTGAAGCTTTCTTT	CSVVGGAAAEAFF
-	TRBV7-8	TRBD1	TRBJ1-4	TGTGCCAGCAGCTTAGGAACAGGGGGAAATGAAAAACTGTTTTTT	CASSLGTGGNEKLFF
-	TRBV5-8	-	TRBJ2-1	TGTGCCAGCAGCTTGTACACGAAGACCCATGAGCAGTTCTTC	CASSLYTKTHEQFF
few	TRBV7-8	-	TRBJ1-1	TGTGCCAGCAGCTTACCTGAGGACAGTTTATCCCTCGAAGCTTTCTTT	CASSLPEDSLSLEAFF
-	TRBV29-1	TRBD2	TRBJ2-1	TGCAGCGCGGCCCCGAGCGGGGGGAATTACAATGAGCAGTTCTTC	CSAAPSGGNYNEQFF
-	TRBV6-5	TRBD1	TRBJ1-2	TGTGCCAGCAGTTACGCCCGGGACAGGGGAGAAGGCTACACCTTC	CASSYARDRGEGYTF
-	TRBV5-8	-	TRBJ1-2	TGTGCCAGCAGCTTGGGGGGATCCAACTATGGCTACACCTTC	CASSLGGSNYGYTF
-	TRBV29-1	-	TRBJ2-1	TGCAGCGTTGAAGAAAGGGAGGACAATGAGCAGTTCTTC	CSVEEREDNEQFF
-	TRBV5-1	-	TRBJ1-4	TGCGCCAGCAGCTTGGAAGTAGAGCCTAATGAAAAACTGTTTTTT	CASSLEVEPNEKLFF
-	TRBV6-1	TRBD1	TRBJ1-3	TGTGCCAGCAGCGATACAGGGGTTTCTGGAAACACCATATATTTT	CASSDTGVSGNTIYF
medium-sized	TRBV27	TRBD2	TRBJ2-7	TGTGCCAGCAGCTCCCGAGCGGGGAGGGCCTACGAGCAGTACTTC	CASSSRAGRAYEQYF
-	TRBV6-6	TRBD2	TRBJ2-1	TGTGCCAGCAGGCCTAGCGGGAGAAATGAGCAGTTCTTC	CASRPSGRNEQFF
-	TRBV28	TRBD1	TRBJ2-6	TGTGCCAGCAGTCGTGGCAGGGGGCGGGCTGGGGCCAACGTCCTGACTTTC	CASSRGRGRAGANVLTF
few	TRBV27	-	TRBJ1-2	TGTGCCAGCAGGGGACCGAGTTCATTTGGTGGCTACACCTTC	CASRGPSSFGGYTF
-	TRBV19	TRBD1	TRBJ1-5	TGTGCCAGTAGTATCCAGGGGGAGGGTCAGCCCCAGCATTTT	CASSIQGEGQPQHF